The 30 T cell receptor beta chains presented below share a single source sample, sequenced in a study of PD-1 blockade in classical Hodgkin lymphoma. Time point reported: cycle 4 day 1 (C4D1), after about 6 weeks of nivolumab. Relapses following autologous stem cell transplantation were seen in all patients, with brentuximab vedotin exposure varying. Repertoires were generated with immunoSEQ multiplex PCR, while TCRdb's copy carries only in-frame clones and drops some. The data show 35,000 to 50,000 clones, with around two thirds seen just once and 3.1% held by the top ten. The sample in question was peripheral blood mononuclear cells (PBMCs), obtained before the fourth cycle of nivolumab. The receptors stem from a human donor with classical Hodgkin lymphoma.

This chain connects TRBV5-1 to TRBJ2-7, with D tentatively TRBD2 (6 bases). CDR1 and CDR2 (germline): SGHRS, YFSETQ. The CDR3 contains 18 residues. V shed 5 bases and J shed 3 bases, with 27 bases lying between them. CDR3 DNA sequence: TGCGCCAGCAGTTTCGGGGCCTTCACCGGGACGGGGGTCTACGAGCAGTACTTC. It yields the protein CASSFGAFTGTGVYEQYF.

The rearrangement joins TRBV28 to TRBJ1-5, with 7 bases that match TRBD1. This CDR3 has 15 amino acids. Germline loops: CDR1 MDHEN, CDR2 SYDVKM. Unmatched junction bases numbered 8, after V lost 6 bases and J lost 3 bases. The CDR3 DNA is TGTGCCAGCAGGCCTCGGGACAGACCCAATCAGCCCCAGCATTTT. Translation gives CASRPRDRPNQPQHF. Full variable domain (outside the CDR3, taken from reference TRBV28 and TRBJ1-5): DVKVTQSSRYLVKRTGEKVFLECVQDMDHENMFWYRQDPGLGLRLIYFSYDVKMKEKGDIPEGYSVSREKKERFSLILESASTNQTSMYLCASRPRDRPNQPQHFGDGTRLSIL.

In this sample, this clone turned up a few times. The chain couples TRBV30 to TRBJ1-1; no reliable D call. V was shortened by 3 bases and J by 1 base, with 9 bases between the two germline ends. Looked up from germline, CDR1 is GTSNPN and CDR2 is SVGIG (reference sequence). This CDR3 spans 13 amino acids. The CDR3 coding sequence is TGTGCCTGGAGCGTAGACACGAACACTGAAGCTTTCTTT. It encodes CAWSVDTNTEAFF.

The genes are TRBV23-1 and TRBJ1-1, with D perhaps matching TRBD1 (5 bases). TRBV23-1 is an ORF for which the function is uncertain. Trimming stripped 4 bases from V and 1 base from J, with 22 bases between. The CDR3 is 18 amino acids. CDR3 coding DNA: TGCGCCAGCAGTCCCACAGGTGGCAGCCGGGCGTCGAACACTGAAGCTTTCTTT. It encodes CASSPTGGSRASNTEAFF.

This chain links TRBV15 with TRBJ1-1; D gene ambiguous. The CDR3 extends over 16 amino acids. Germline CDR1 is LNHNV and CDR2 is YYDKDF (reference sequence). The germline V and J ends were trimmed by 4 bases and 4 bases, with 19 bases remaining between them. CDR3 nucleotide sequence: TGTGCCACCAGCACCCCCGGGGAGGGATATATCACTGAAGCTTTCTTT. This sequence encodes CATSTPGEGYITEAFF.

The chain carries TRBV19 and TRBJ1-4; a weak D match, TRBD1 (6 bases). The CDR3 loop spans 14 amino acids. Germline-derived CDR1 and CDR2 are LNHDA and SQIVND (reference sequence). With 6 bases removed from V and 4 bases from J, the gap between germline ends came to 12 bases. CDR3 nucleotide sequence: TGTGCCAGTAGGCAACAGGGCGGTAATGAAAAACTGTTTTTT. Residues: CASRQQGGNEKLFF.

This clone was observed once. Here the CDR3 reads CASSLEGLADRQFF. Here the CDR3 DNA reads TGCGCCAGCAGCTTGGAGGGACTAGCGGACCGCCAGTTCTTC. The rearrangement joins TRBV5-1 to TRBJ2-1; 11 bases align to TRBD2. CDR1 and CDR2 (germline): SGHRS, YFSETQ. V lost 0 bases, J lost 13 bases, and 6 bases stayed unmatched. The CDR3 is 14 residues long. Full variable domain (missing parts from reference TRBV5-1 and TRBJ2-1): KAGVTQTPRYLIKTRGQQVTLSCSPISGHRSVSWYQQTPGQGLQFLFEYFSETQRNKGNFPGRFSGRQFSNSRSEMNVSTLELGDSALYLCASSLEGLADRQFFGPGTRLTVL.

The gene calls are TRBV9 and TRBJ2-1, with a tentative D call TRBD2 (6 bases). This CDR3 contains 16 residues. The germline gives CDR1 SGDLS, CDR2 YYNGEE. Between the trimmed V and J ends, which lost 0 bases and 9 bases, there was a span of 19 bases. The CDR3 DNA reads TGTGCCAGCAGCGTAGGGTGGGGGGATGCTCTAGGTGAGCAGTTCTTC. This sequence encodes CASSVGWGDALGEQFF.

The gene calls are TRBV2 and TRBJ2-7; perhaps TRBD2 as D (6 bases). The V gene lost 6 bases and the J gene lost 0 bases, with 12 bases spanning the gap. The germline V gene encodes CDR1 SNHLY and CDR2 FYNNEI. CDR3 length: 14 residues. CDR3 sequence reads: CASREPGASYEQYF. For the CDR3, the DNA is TGTGCCAGCAGGGAACCGGGAGCCTCCTACGAGCAGTACTTC.

V gene TRBV19 combines with J gene TRBJ2-3; TRBD2 matches at 7 bases. J lost 2 bases, V lost 7 bases, and 6 bases had no gene match. Germline-derived CDR1 and CDR2 are LNHDA and SQIVND (reference sequence). CDR3 size: 14 residues. CDR3 bases: TGTGCCAGTACACCAGCGGGGTCCACAGATACGCAGTATTTT. This encodes CASTPAGSTDTQYF.

The chain joins TRBV6-5 to TRBJ2-6; unclear D gene. V was shortened by 6 bases and J by 0 bases, with 12 bases between the two germline ends. Germline V gives CDR1 MNHEY, CDR2 SVGAGI. The CDR3 length is 16 residues. The CDR3, as DNA: TGTGCCAGCAGGTACCCAGGTAGCTCTGGGGCCAACGTCCTGACTTTC. Protein sequence: CASRYPGSSGANVLTF.

The rearrangement links TRBV6-5 to TRBJ1-3; D not resolved. Trimming removed 6 bases at V and 6 bases at J, with 6 bases between. This CDR3 has 11 residues. CDR1 and CDR2 from the germline V gene are MNHEY and SVGAGI. DNA of the CDR3: TGTGCCAGCAGGGGTACAAACACCATATATTTT. This sequence encodes CASRGTNTIYF.

This clone has ten or more counts. The chain recombines TRBV15 with TRBJ2-2; no clear D. This CDR3 has 15 residues. CDR1 and CDR2 (germline): LNHNV, YYDKDF (reference sequence). The ends were cut back, 0 bases at V and 4 bases at J, with 9 bases in the middle. In DNA, the CDR3 is TGTGCCACCAGCAGAGAACTCGAATCCACCGGGGAGCTGTTTTTT. The encoded protein is CATSRELESTGELFF.

This clone showed up just a few times. The rearrangement uses TRBV7-8 and TRBJ1-4; no firm D call. Looked up from germline, CDR1 is SGHVS and CDR2 is FQNEAQ. CDR3 length: 18 residues. The V end lost 0 bases, the J end lost 7 bases, and 21 bases lay between the germline ends. CDR3 sequence reads: CASSLAQEPIRWREKLFF. CDR3 in DNA: TGTGCCAGCAGCTTAGCCCAGGAACCGATCCGCTGGCGTGAAAAACTGTTTTTT.

The chain is built from TRBV5-1 and TRBJ2-6, with D unresolved. Germline values: CDR1 SGHRS, CDR2 YFSETQ. The CDR3 is 14 residues long. Trimming left V 5 bases short and J 0 bases short, with 6 bases between. CDR3 amino acids: CASRPSSGANVLTF. The CDR3 DNA sequence: TGCGCCAGCAGACCGAGCTCTGGGGCCAACGTCCTGACTTTC.

This clone was counted a few times. The V and J genes are TRBV4-3 and TRBJ2-7, with 9 bases lining up with TRBD1. The V gene's germline CDR1 is LGHNA and CDR2 YSLEER. The trim removed 1 base at V and 3 bases at J, leaving 4 bases unmatched. This CDR3 contains 15 residues. The CDR3 here is CASSQGTGDVYEQYF. In DNA, the CDR3 is TGCGCCAGCAGCCAAGGGACAGGGGATGTCTACGAGCAGTACTTC.

V gene TRBV28 combines with J gene TRBJ1-6, with D hard to call. CDR3 length equals 15 residues. The germline gives CDR1 MDHEN, CDR2 SYDVKM. V lost 7 bases and J 2 bases, leaving 12 bases between the germline ends. CDR3: CASTFLGTYNSPLHF. The CDR3 nucleotides are TGTGCCAGCACTTTTCTCGGCACCTATAATTCACCCCTCCACTTT.

This clone was observed a few times. The chain recombines TRBV6-5 with TRBJ1-5, with D possibly TRBD1 on 5 matching bases. CDR3 size: 15 residues. CDR1 and CDR2 from the germline V gene are MNHEY and SVGAGI. The V gene lost 2 bases and the J gene lost 5 bases, with 13 bases spanning the gap. For the CDR3, the DNA is TGTGCCAGCAGTTACGCCGGGACGGCGGATCAGCCCCAGCATTTT. It yields the protein CASSYAGTADQPQHF.

The chain couples TRBV5-5 to TRBJ2-2; no clear D. This CDR3 contains 16 residues. Germline CDR1 is SGHKS and CDR2 is YYEKEE (reference sequence). Trimming stripped 0 bases from V and 0 bases from J, with 9 bases between. CDR3 DNA sequence: TGTGCCAGCAGCTTGGCACGCGGAGCGAACACCGGGGAGCTGTTTTTT. Translated: CASSLARGANTGELFF.

Note on this clone: This sequence may be a read error, since a much larger clone differs from it by one base. The chain joins TRBV5-4 to TRBJ2-3; 8 bases map to TRBD1. V trimming: 4 bases; J trimming: 11 bases; junction bases outside the gene matches: 15. The CDR3 length is 15 residues. The V gene's germline CDR1 is SGHNT and CDR2 YYREEE (reference sequence). CDR3 loop: CASSLGQASGNMQYF. As DNA, the CDR3 is TGTGCCAGCAGCCTGGGACAGGCCTCGGGAAATATGCAGTATTTT.

This chain links TRBV15 with TRBJ2-7, with D perhaps TRBD2 (6 bases). Trimming took 5 bases from V and 4 from J, leaving 12 bases between them. The CDR3 sequence is 13 residues long. Germline V gene sequence: CDR1 LNHNV, CDR2 YYDKDF (reference sequence). CDR3 nucleotides: TGTGCCACCAGCCCCTCGCGGGGATACGAGCAGTACTTC. Translating gives CATSPSRGYEQYF.

The rearrangement uses TRBV29-1 and TRBJ1-4; no firm D call. In germline, CDR1 is SQVTM, CDR2 ANQGSEA. V dropped 2 bases and J dropped 7 bases, with 11 bases sitting between them. The CDR3 extends over 13 amino acids. The CDR3 DNA is TGCAGCGTTGAACCGGGTTGGGGTGAAAAACTGTTTTTT. Protein: CSVEPGWGEKLFF. Drawing the rest from reference TRBV29-1 and TRBJ1-4, the complete variable domain is SAVISQKPSRDICQRGTSLTIQCQVDSQVTMMFWYRQQPGQSLTLIATANQGSEATYESGFVIDKFPISRPNLTFSTLTVSNMSPEDSSIYLCSVEPGWGEKLFFGSGTQLSVL.

V is TRBV5-1 and J is TRBJ2-7; a possible D gene is TRBD2 (5 bases). From germline, CDR1 is SGHRS and CDR2 YFSETQ. V was shortened by 2 bases and J by 1 base, with 16 bases between the two germline ends. The CDR3 contains 16 residues. DNA for the CDR3: TGCGCCAGCAGCTTCGGACTTCTGCCGGAATCCTACGAGCAGTACTTC. It encodes CASSFGLLPESYEQYF.

This clone was observed a few times. The gene calls are TRBV10-3 and TRBJ2-1; D might be TRBD2 (6 bases). V was pared by 9 bases and J by 7 bases, with 13 bases between. This CDR3 is 12 amino acids long. CDR1 is ENHRY, CDR2 SYGVKD, per germline. CDR3 protein: CAITRGENEQFF. The CDR3 nucleotides read TGTGCCATTACACGCGGGGAAAATGAGCAGTTCTTC.

This chain links TRBV5-1 with TRBJ2-2; D possibly matches TRBD1 or TRBD2 (5 bases each). V was pared by 1 base and J by 4 bases, with 11 bases between. Germline-derived CDR1 and CDR2 are SGHRS and YFSETQ. The CDR3 covers 15 residues. The CDR3 DNA reads TGCGCCAGCAGCTTGCAGGGCGCGGGCACCGGGGAGCTGTTTTTT. Amino acid sequence: CASSLQGAGTGELFF.

Only one count was recorded for this clone. V usage is TRBV28 and J usage is TRBJ2-1; TRBD2 matches at 8 bases. This CDR3 spans 15 amino acids. J gave up 2 bases and V 3 bases, and 3 bases lay outside the gene matches. CDR1 is MDHEN and CDR2 is SYDVKM in the germline V gene. The CDR3 protein is CASSLGSGTYNEQFF. The DNA of the CDR3 is TGTGCCAGCAGTTTGGGTAGCGGGACCTACAATGAGCAGTTCTTC.

V and J are TRBV29-1 and TRBJ1-1; D is unresolved. This CDR3 contains 11 residues. The V end was cut by 4 bases, the J end by 4 bases, with 7 bases between. Germline loops: CDR1 SQVTM, CDR2 ANQGSEA. The CDR3 DNA sequence: TGCAGCGTTGTCCCGAGCACTGAAGCTTTCTTT. It is translated as CSVVPSTEAFF.

This chain uses TRBV30 with TRBJ2-3, with 8 nucleotides matching TRBD1. Per germline, CDR1 GTSNPN and CDR2 SVGIG (reference sequence). This CDR3 contains 15 residues. Unmatched junction bases numbered 4, after V lost 2 bases and J lost 0 bases. The CDR3 protein is CAWSTGTGSTDTQYF. The DNA of the CDR3 is TGTGCCTGGAGTACCGGGACAGGAAGCACAGATACGCAGTATTTT.

V is TRBV19 and J is TRBJ1-5, with TRBD1 identical over 7 bases. V gave up 6 bases and J gave up 0 bases; unmatched junction bases: 8. Germline CDR1 is LNHDA and CDR2 is SQIVND (reference sequence). CDR3 size: 16 residues. The CDR3 nucleotides read TGTGCCAGTAGAAAGCCCGGGACAGATAGCAATCAGCCCCAGCATTTT. Protein product: CASRKPGTDSNQPQHF.

The chain links TRBV7-9 to TRBJ2-1, with TRBD2 matching 10 bases. V lost 4 bases, J lost 7 bases, and 7 bases stayed unmatched. This CDR3 is built from 15 residues. Germline CDR1 is SEHNR and CDR2 is FQNEAQ (reference sequence). The CDR3 sequence is CASSYPGLATNEQFF. CDR3 nucleotides: TGTGCCAGCAGCTACCCGGGACTAGCGACGAATGAGCAGTTCTTC.